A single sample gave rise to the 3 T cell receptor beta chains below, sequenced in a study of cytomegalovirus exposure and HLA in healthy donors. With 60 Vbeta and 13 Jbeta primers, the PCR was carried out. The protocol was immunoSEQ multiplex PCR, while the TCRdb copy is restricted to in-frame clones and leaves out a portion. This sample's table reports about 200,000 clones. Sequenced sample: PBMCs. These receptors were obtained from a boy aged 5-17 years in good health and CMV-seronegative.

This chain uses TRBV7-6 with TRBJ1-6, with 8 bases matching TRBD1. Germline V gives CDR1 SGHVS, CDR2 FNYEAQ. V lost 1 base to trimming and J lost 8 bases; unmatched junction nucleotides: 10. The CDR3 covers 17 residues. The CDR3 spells CASSLEADRVGYSPLHF. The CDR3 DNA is TGTGCCAGCAGCTTAGAGGCGGACAGGGTCGGTTATTCACCCCTCCACTTT. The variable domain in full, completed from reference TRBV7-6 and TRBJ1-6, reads GAGVSQSPRYKVTKRGQDVALRCDPISGHVSLYWYRQALGQGPEFLTYFNYEAQQDKSGLPNDRFSAERPEGSISTLTIQRTEQRDSAMYRCASSLEADRVGYSPLHFGNGTRLTVT.

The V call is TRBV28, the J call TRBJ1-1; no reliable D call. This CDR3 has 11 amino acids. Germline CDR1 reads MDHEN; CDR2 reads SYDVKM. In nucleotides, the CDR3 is TGTGCGGCGGGAGCGAACACTGAAGCTTTCTTT. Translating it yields CAAGANTEAFF.

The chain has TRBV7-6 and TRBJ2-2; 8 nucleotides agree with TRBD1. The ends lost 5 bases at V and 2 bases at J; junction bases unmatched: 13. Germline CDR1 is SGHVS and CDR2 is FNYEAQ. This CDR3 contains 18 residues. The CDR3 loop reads CASSTTSGTGLNTGELFF. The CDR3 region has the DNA TGTGCCAGCAGCACCACCTCGGGGACAGGTCTCAACACCGGGGAGCTGTTTTTT. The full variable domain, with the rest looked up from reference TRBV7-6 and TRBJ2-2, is GAGVSQSPRYKVTKRGQDVALRCDPISGHVSLYWYRQALGQGPEFLTYFNYEAQQDKSGLPNDRFSAERPEGSISTLTIQRTEQRDSAMYRCASSTTSGTGLNTGELFFGEGSRLTVL.